These 6 T cell receptor beta chains share one sample of origin, sequenced in a study of T-cell memory formation after mild COVID-19. One entry per CDR3 protein results from TCRdb running MiXCR on the 5' RACE reads. The sample records just under 150,000 distinct CDR3 sequences, less than 20% being singletons. The sample comprised PBMCs or a T cell subset sorted from them (not recorded which). The receptor source for this set is an adult woman who had mild COVID-19 (a few samples of this study predate the infection). Cell type and time point are not known.

This clonotype was seen ten or more times. The rearrangement uses TRBV24-1 and TRBJ2-7; 10 bases line up with TRBD1. There are 15 residues in the CDR3. Trimming at V came to 7 bases and at J to 4 bases, leaving 9 bases not matched to a gene. Germline-derived CDR1 and CDR2 are KGHDR and SFDVKD. CDR3 DNA sequence: TGTGCCACCAGAGACTCCGGGACAGGGGCTTACGAGCAGTACTTC. It is translated as CATRDSGTGAYEQYF.

The genes are TRBV12-3 or TRBV12-4 and TRBJ2-7; TRBD2 matches 9 bases. The CDR3 spans 14 residues. Trimming took 5 bases from V and 2 from J; bases not matched to a gene: 4. The CDR3 is CASSPTSGPYEQYF. The CDR3 DNA reads TGTGCCAGCAGTCCGACTAGCGGACCCTACGAGCAGTACTTC.

The chain links TRBV3-1 to TRBJ2-2, with 12 bases that match TRBD2. Trimming removed 6 bases from V and 6 bases from J; junction bases left unmatched: 5. This CDR3 has 15 amino acids. CDR1 is LGHDT, CDR2 YNNKEL, per germline (reference sequence). In DNA, the CDR3 is TGTGCCAGCAGGAAGACTAGCGGGAGCCCCGGGGAGCTGTTTTTT. It specifies CASRKTSGSPGELFF.

The V and J genes are TRBV5-6 and TRBJ2-3; perhaps D is TRBD1 or TRBD2 (5 bases each). Per the germline V gene, CDR1 is SGHDT and CDR2 is YYEEEE. V lost 3 bases to trimming and J lost 6 bases, with 20 bases between them. The CDR3 totals 16 residues. CDR3 in amino acids: CASSWGPRGYRDTQYF. DNA for the CDR3: TGTGCCAGCAGCTGGGGACCGAGAGGCTACAGGGATACGCAGTATTTT.

A few counts support this clonotype. This chain connects TRBV5-1 to TRBJ1-2; D is undetermined. Germline V lookup: CDR1 SGHRS, CDR2 YFSETQ. The CDR3 length is 14 residues. Trimming removed 4 bases from V and 8 bases from J, with 18 bases in between. The CDR3, as DNA: TGCGCCAGCAGCCCAGGATCATCATTGGGGGGCTACACCTTC. Protein: CASSPGSSLGGYTF.

This clonotype has only a few counts. The chain has TRBV5-1 and TRBJ2-5, with 7 bases lining up with TRBD2. The J segment lost 4 bases and the V segment lost 0 bases, leaving 6 bases of the junction unmatched. The germline V gene has CDR1 SGHRS and CDR2 YFSETQ. CDR3 length: 15 residues. CDR3 in amino acids: CASSLAGGNRETQYF. CDR3 nucleotides: TGCGCCAGCAGCTTGGCCGGGGGGAATCGAGAGACCCAGTACTTC.